The clone carrying this TCR beta chain was counted many times. The entry originates in a study of CD8+CD57+ T cells in acquired aplastic anemia. Turning to the study itself: Sorted CD4+ and CD8+ cells yielded DNA averaging approximately 3 ug.

Genomic DNA served as template for TCR beta VDJ and CDR3 profiling. TCRdb recomputed calls from the reads with MiXCR, one row per CDR3 protein. Of roughly 150,000 distinct CDR3 sequences listed, 35% to 55% are singletons. Sequenced material: sorted CD4+, CD8+, or CD8+CD57+ T cells (not recorded which) from PBMCs. This receptor was taken from a human donor in good health.

CDR3 residues: CSARVVAGGRADTQYF. The CDR3, as DNA: TGCAGTGCTAGGGTGGTAGCGGGGGGGCGGGCAGATACGCAGTATTTT. The chain combines TRBV20-1 with TRBJ2-3, with 11 bases identical to TRBD2. This CDR3 spans 16 amino acids. V lost 3 bases and J lost 4; bases outside the gene matches: 9. Germline values: CDR1 DFQATT, CDR2 SNEGSKA (reference sequence).